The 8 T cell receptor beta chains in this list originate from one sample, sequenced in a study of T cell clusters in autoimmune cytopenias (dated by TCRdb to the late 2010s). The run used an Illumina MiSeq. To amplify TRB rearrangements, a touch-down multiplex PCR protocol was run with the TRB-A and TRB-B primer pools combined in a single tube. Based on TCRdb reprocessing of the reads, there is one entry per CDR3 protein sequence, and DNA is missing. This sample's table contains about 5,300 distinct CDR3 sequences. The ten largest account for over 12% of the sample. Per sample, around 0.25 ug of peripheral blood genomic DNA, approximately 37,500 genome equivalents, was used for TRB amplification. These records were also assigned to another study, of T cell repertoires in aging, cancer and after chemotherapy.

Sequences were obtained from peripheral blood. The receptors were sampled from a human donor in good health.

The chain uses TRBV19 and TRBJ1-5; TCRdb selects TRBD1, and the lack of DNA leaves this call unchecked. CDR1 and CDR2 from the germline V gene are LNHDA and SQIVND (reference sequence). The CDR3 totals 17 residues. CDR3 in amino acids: CASSSPRTGPPNQPQHF.

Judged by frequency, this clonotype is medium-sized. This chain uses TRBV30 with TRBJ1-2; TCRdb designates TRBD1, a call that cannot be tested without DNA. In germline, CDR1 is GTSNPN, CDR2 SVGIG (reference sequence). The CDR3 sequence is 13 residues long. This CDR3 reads CAWRQRGVYGYTF.

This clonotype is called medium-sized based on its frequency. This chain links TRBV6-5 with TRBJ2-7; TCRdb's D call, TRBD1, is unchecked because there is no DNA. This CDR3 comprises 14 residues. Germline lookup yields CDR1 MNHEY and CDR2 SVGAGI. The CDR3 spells CASRATGGTGEQYF.

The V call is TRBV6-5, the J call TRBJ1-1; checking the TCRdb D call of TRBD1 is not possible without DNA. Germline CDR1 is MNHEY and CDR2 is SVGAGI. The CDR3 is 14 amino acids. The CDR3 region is CASSSGQQNTEAFF.

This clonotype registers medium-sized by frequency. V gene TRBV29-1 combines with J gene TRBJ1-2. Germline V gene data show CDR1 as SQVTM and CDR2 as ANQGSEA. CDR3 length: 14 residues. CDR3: CSVEEVLRVGGYTF. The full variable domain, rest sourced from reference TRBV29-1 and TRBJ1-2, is SAVISQKPSRDICQRGTSLTIQCQVDSQVTMMFWYRQQPGQSLTLIATANQGSEATYESGFVIDKFPISRPNLTFSTLTVSNMSPEDSSIYLCSVEEVLRVGGYTFGSGTRLTVV.

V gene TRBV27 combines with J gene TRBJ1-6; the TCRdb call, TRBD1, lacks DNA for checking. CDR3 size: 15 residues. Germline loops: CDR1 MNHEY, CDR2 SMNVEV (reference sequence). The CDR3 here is CASSYDRAEYSPLHF.

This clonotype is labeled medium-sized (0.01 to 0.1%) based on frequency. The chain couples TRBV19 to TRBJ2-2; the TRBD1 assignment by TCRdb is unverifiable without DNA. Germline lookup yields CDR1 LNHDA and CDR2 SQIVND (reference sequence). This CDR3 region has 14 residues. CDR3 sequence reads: CASSTGSDTGELFF.

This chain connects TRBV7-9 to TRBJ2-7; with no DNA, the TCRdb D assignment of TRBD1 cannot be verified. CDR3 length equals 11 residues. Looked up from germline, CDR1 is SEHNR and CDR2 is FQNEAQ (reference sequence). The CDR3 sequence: CASSLLGAQYF.